Described below is a single TCR beta chain sequence and its context. Its antigen specificity is not known. Base-call qualities are not available, and no considerably larger clone is one nucleotide away. This sample was taken from a study of graft-versus-host responses after intestinal transplantation (dated by TCRdb to the early 2020s). About the study as a whole: Multivisceral, liver-intestinal, or isolated intestinal transplants were received by the recipients. Samples from a few later patients were sequenced in-house on an Illumina MiSeq with MiXCR processing rather than by the commercial service. Every recipient was given anti-thymocyte globulin induction, then maintenance tacrolimus and steroids for 2 to 4 years. Donor T cell macrochimerism was defined as a peak of at least 4% donor T cells among recipient peripheral blood mononuclear cells. Alloreactive clones were identified by sequencing pre-transplant mixed lymphocyte reaction products and comparing these products with unstimulated pre-transplant donor and recipient T cells. Bulk TCR-beta CDR3 sequencing was used to track graft-versus-host and host-versus-graft alloreactive T cell clones in the graft, circulation and bone marrow after intestinal transplantation. Of the roughly 26 intestinal transplant recipients enrolled in the cohort, one of whom was a retransplant, a few patients without pretransplant specimens were excluded. What the work shows at the level of the full study, not this receptor alone: Early after transplant, peak levels of circulating GvH clones were associated with declines in HvG clones. Patients with donor T cell macrochimerism had high GvH to HvG T cell clonal ratios in their allografts. Conclusions were limited by the relatively low number and heterogeneity of intestinal transplant patients. GvH clones turned up in recipient bone marrow, with some appearing earlier in ileal mucosa or blood, a pattern consistent with an intestinal mucosal origin.

Trimming takes 1 base from V and 2 bases from J, and the germline ends sit 6 bases apart. From its cysteine to its phenylalanine, the CDR3 spans 14 amino acids. The entry retains the CDR3 DNA only, 42 bases that are in frame from base 1. In the germline V gene, CDR1 corresponds to SGHRS and CDR2 to YFSETQ. The method was the immunoSEQ multiplex PCR assay. For most patients, genomic DNA was isolated using the Qiagen DNeasy Blood and Tissue Kit and was shipped frozen to Adaptive Biotechnologies for TCR sequencing. For most patients, high-throughput TCR-beta CDR3 sequencing of genomic DNA was performed by Adaptive Biotechnologies. Under the source paper's analysis protocol: TCR sequencing data for roughly 18 patients were retrieved from Adaptive's ImmunoSEQ software; a few other patients were processed with MiXCR and VDJtools. CD4 versus CD8 sorting errors were corrected by removing sequences found in both subsets at a frequency ratio below 5:1. Because the origin of CDR3 nucleotide sequences shared between donor and recipient could not be assigned, those sequences were removed. Alloreactive clones required at least 2-fold expansion over unstimulated cells and minimum CFSE-low frequency of 0.002% (template counts) or 0.001% (read counts). Mappable clones were those detected in sequenced pre-transplant spleen, lymph node, or MLR CFSE-low populations of the donor or recipient. The cumulative frequency of alloreactive clones was calculated as a percentage of all sequences, weighted by copy number. Sourced from immuneACCESS, this table was stored by TCRdb with only in-frame sequences that have V and J called. A share of the clones is absent; for the studies checked, an unresolved V gene accounts for under half, and the remainder has no known explanation. That table is the source of V, J and clone size, and D and trimming were worked out from the DNA. For this sample the table gives about 89,000 clones, of which roughly 92% were detected only once. The ten largest make up about 0.3% of the sample.

The meaning of the sample's time point label: cells obtained before transplantation from donor or recipient. CD3+CD4+ and CD3+CD8+ populations were FACS-sorted from unstimulated pre-transplant donor and recipient cells taken from spleen or lymph nodes. The sample here was unstimulated CD4+ T cells sorted from spleen or lymph node cells, taken before intestinal transplant. This TCR derives from a human donor who received an intestinal transplant. The sequence is built from TRBV5-1 and TRBJ1-4; the D gene is perhaps TRBD1, on 5 matching bases. This receptor carries the CDR3 CASSLWGTNEKLFF. The bases read TGCGCCAGCAGCTTGTGGGGGACTAATGAAAAACTGTTTTTT.